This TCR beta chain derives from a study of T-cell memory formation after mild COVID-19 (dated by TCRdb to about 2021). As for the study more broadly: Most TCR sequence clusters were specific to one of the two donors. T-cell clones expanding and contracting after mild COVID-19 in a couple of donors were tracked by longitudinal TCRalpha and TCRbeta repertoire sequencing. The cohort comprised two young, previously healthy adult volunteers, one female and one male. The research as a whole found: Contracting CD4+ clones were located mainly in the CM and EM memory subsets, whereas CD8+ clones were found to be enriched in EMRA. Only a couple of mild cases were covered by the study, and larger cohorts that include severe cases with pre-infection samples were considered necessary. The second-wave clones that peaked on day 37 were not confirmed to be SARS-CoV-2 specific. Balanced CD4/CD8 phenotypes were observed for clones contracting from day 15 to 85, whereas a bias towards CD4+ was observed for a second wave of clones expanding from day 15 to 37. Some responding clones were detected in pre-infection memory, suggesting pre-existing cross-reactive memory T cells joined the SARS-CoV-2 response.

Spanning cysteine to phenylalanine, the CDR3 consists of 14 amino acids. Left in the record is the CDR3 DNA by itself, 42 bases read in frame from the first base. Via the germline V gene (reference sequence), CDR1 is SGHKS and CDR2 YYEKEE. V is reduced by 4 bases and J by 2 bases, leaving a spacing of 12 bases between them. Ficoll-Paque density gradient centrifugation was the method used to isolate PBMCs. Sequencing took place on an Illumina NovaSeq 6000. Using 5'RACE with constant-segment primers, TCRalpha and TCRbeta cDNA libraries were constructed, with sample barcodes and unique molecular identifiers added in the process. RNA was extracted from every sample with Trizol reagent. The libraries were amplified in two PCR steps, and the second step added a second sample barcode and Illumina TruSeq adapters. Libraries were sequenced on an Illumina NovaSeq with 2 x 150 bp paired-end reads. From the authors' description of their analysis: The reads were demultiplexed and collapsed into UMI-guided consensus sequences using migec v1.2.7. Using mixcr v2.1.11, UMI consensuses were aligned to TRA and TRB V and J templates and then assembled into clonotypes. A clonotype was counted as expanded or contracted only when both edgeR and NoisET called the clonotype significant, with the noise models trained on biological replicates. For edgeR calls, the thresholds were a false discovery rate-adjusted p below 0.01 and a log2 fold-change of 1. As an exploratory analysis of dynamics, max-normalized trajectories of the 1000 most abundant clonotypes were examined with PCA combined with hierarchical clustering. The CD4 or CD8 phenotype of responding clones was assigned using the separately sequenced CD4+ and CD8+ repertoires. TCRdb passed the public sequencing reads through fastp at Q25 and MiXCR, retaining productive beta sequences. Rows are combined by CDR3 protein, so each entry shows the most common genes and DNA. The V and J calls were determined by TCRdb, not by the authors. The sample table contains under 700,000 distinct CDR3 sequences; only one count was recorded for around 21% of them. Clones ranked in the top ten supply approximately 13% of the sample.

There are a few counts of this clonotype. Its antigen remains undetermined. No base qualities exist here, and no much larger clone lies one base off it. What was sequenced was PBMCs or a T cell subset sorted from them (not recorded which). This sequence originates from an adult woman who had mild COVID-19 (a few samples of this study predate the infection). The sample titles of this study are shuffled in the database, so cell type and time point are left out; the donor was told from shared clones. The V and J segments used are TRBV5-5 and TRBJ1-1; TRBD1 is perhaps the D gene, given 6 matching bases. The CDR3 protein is CASSRDMENTEAFF. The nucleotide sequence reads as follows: TGTGCCAGCAGCCGGGACATGGAAAACACTGAAGCTTTCTTT.